The next 25 T cell receptor beta chains were all read from a single sample in a study of beta chain features in type 1 diabetes. The sequenced template was cDNA made from the entire isolated RNA. Sequencing was performed with immunoSEQ multiplex PCR; in TCRdb, only in-frame clones are kept and a portion is missing. The sample shows about 240,000 clones, 25% to 30% of them seen only once. The sample comprised central memory CD4+ T cells from blood. The receptors stem from a man aged 25-45 years in good health.

This clone was seen many times. The V gene is TRBV7-2, the J gene TRBJ2-1; perhaps TRBD1 as D (5 bases). Germline V gene data show CDR1 as SGHTA and CDR2 as FQGNSA. This CDR3 spans 14 amino acids. Between the trimmed V and J ends, which lost 5 bases and 12 bases, there was a span of 20 bases. The CDR3 sequence: CASSPSTQVPPQFF. CDR3 coding DNA: TGTGCCAGCAGCCCTTCGACACAGGTTCCCCCGCAGTTCTTC.

Many counts were recorded for this clone. Other nucleotide sequences from this sample produce the same CDR3. J is TRBJ2-3 and V is TRBV11-2, with TRBD2 as a possible D gene (6 bases). Trimming took 2 bases from V and 4 from J, leaving 10 bases between them. The CDR3 runs to 14 residues. Germline V gene lookup returns CDR1 SGHAT and CDR2 FQNNGV. The CDR3 DNA follows: TGTGCCAGCAGCTTATATAGCGGCCCAGATACGCAGTATTTT. This gives the protein CASSLYSGPDTQYF.

This chain connects TRBV7-9 to TRBJ2-5; 7 nucleotides line up with TRBD1. Germline trimming cut 5 bases from V and 5 bases from J; bases unmatched to any gene: 8. Germline assignment: CDR1 SEHNR and CDR2 FQNEAQ (reference sequence). The CDR3 length is 14 residues. The CDR3 nucleotides are TGTGCCAGCAGCACCGACAGGGAATCGGAGACCCAGTACTTC. It yields the protein CASSTDRESETQYF.

This clone was detected only a few times. This rearrangement joins TRBV5-6 to TRBJ2-3; tentative D call: TRBD1 (6 bases). Trimming left V 4 bases short and J 3 bases short, with 12 bases between. Germline V gene sequence: CDR1 SGHDT, CDR2 YYEEEE. The CDR3 covers 14 residues. CDR3 nucleotides: TGTGCCAGCAGCCTTACCGGGACAACAGATACGCAGTATTTT. This encodes CASSLTGTTDTQYF. The full variable domain, rest sourced from reference TRBV5-6 and TRBJ2-3, is DAGVTQSPTHLIKTRGQQVTLRCSPKSGHDTVSWYQQALGQGPQFIFQYYEEEERQRGNFPDRFSGHQFPNYSSELNVNALLLGDSALYLCASSLTGTTDTQYFGPGTRLTVL.

This clone was counted a few times. The sample contains more than one DNA sequence encoding this CDR3. This chain connects TRBV7-9 to TRBJ1-5; weak D call: TRBD1 (5 bases). The V end was cut by 3 bases, the J end by 3 bases, with 9 bases between. The CDR3 is 14 amino acids. CDR1 and CDR2 from the germline V gene are SEHNR and FQNEAQ (reference sequence). CDR3 sequence (DNA): TGTGCCAGCAGCTTGGGGGGATACAATCAGCCCCAGCATTTT. Translation gives CASSLGGYNQPQHF.

The rearrangement joins TRBV9 to TRBJ2-1, with 8 bases that match TRBD2. The CDR3 is 16 amino acids. Germline V gene sequence: CDR1 SGDLS, CDR2 YYNGEE. After removal of 0 bases from V and 7 bases from J, the junction contained 9 bases not matched to a gene. The CDR3 DNA sequence: TGTGCCAGCAGCGTAGAGGCGGGAGGCAGGTCGAATGAGCAGTTCTTC. It codes for CASSVEAGGRSNEQFF.

This sequence joins TRBV29-1 and TRBJ2-5; weak D call: TRBD2 (6 bases). V lost 6 bases and J lost 4, with 21 bases in between. The CDR3 totals 15 residues. CDR1 and CDR2 from the germline V gene are SQVTM and ANQGSEA. The CDR3 loop is CSVLPPYTSRETQYF. The CDR3 nucleotides read TGCAGCGTCCTCCCGCCTTATACTAGCAGAGAGACCCAGTACTTC.

This sequence joins TRBV7-2 and TRBJ2-1, with TRBD2 as a possible D gene (5 bases). The germline V gene encodes CDR1 SGHTA and CDR2 FQGNSA. This CDR3 has 14 amino acids. V was shortened by 2 bases and J by 8 bases, with 13 bases between the two germline ends. The CDR3 region has the DNA TGTGCCAGCAGCTTAAGGGCAGCGAGGGATGAGCAGTTCTTC. Translation gives CASSLRAARDEQFF. The entire variable domain, with the rest obtained from reference TRBV7-2 and TRBJ2-1, is as follows: GAGVSQSPSNKVTEKGKDVELRCDPISGHTALYWYRQSLGQGLEFLIYFQGNSAPDKSGLPSDRFSAERTGGSVSTLTIQRTQQEDSAVYLCASSLRAARDEQFFGPGTRLTVL.

Concerning this clone: The sample carries other DNA sequences with the same CDR3. The chain joins TRBV18 to TRBJ2-7, with D maybe TRBD2 (5 bases). CDR1 is KGHSH and CDR2 is LQKENI in the germline V gene. V was cut by 4 bases and J by 7 bases, with 11 bases left in between. The CDR3 covers 12 residues. The CDR3 reads CASSRDRGEQYF. CDR3 nucleotide sequence: TGTGCCAGCTCACGAGACCGCGGGGAGCAGTACTTC. Supplemented by reference TRBV18 and TRBJ2-7, the full variable domain reads NAGVMQNPRHLVRRRGQEARLRCSPMKGHSHVYWYRQLPEEGLKFMVYLQKENIIDESGMPKERFSAEFPKEGPSILRIQQVVRGDSAAYFCASSRDRGEQYFGPGTRLTVT.

V is TRBV14 and J is TRBJ1-1, with a possible D match to TRBD1 (6 bases). The CDR3 is 14 amino acids. CDR1 and CDR2 from the germline V gene are SGHDN and FVKESK. With 0 bases removed from V and 6 bases from J, the gap between germline ends came to 11 bases. The CDR3, as DNA: TGTGCCAGCAGCCAAGATAGGGGGACCTCTGAAGCTTTCTTT. It yields the protein CASSQDRGTSEAFF.

CDR3 DNA: TGTGCCAGCAGTGAAGCGTTCGGGACAGCCAGTTACAATGAGCAGTTCTTC. It is translated as CASSEAFGTASYNEQFF. This chain uses TRBV6-1 with TRBJ2-1; 7 bases are shared with TRBD1. J lost 4 bases, V lost 0 bases, and 9 bases had no gene match. Germline CDR1 is MNHNS and CDR2 is SASEGT. This CDR3 spans 17 amino acids.

The rearrangement joins TRBV7-2 to TRBJ2-1; the D gene could be TRBD1 or TRBD2 (6 bases each). Looked up from germline, CDR1 is SGHTA and CDR2 is FQGNSA. The CDR3 is 12 amino acids. V was pared by 1 base and J by 9 bases, with 7 bases between. The CDR3 DNA reads as TGTGCCAGCAGCTTAGAGGGGGGTGAGCAGTTCTTC. It codes for CASSLEGGEQFF.

In the case of this clone: The junction departs from the called germline gene at one end, perhaps through a read error. The chain combines TRBV29-1 with TRBJ1-6, with TRBD1 matching over 8 bases. Germline V gene data show CDR1 as SQVTM and CDR2 as ANQGSEA. The CDR3 consists of 15 residues. The CDR3 nucleotides read TGCAGCGTCCGACAGGGGTCCTCCAATAATTCACCCCTCCACTTT. Translation gives CSVRQGSSNNSPLHF.

The sample holds a few counts of this clone. This chain joins TRBV28 and TRBJ2-3; weak D call: TRBD2 (6 bases). The CDR3 covers 14 residues. CDR1 is MDHEN, CDR2 SYDVKM, per germline. The ends were cut back, 1 base at V and 4 bases at J, with 9 bases in the middle. The CDR3 is CASSLSGEADTQYF. Here the CDR3 DNA reads TGTGCCAGCAGTTTATCGGGGGAGGCAGATACGCAGTATTTT. Based on the CDR3 plus reference TRBV28 and TRBJ2-3, the full variable domain is DVKVTQSSRYLVKRTGEKVFLECVQDMDHENMFWYRQDPGLGLRLIYFSYDVKMKEKGDIPEGYSVSREKKERFSLILESASTNQTSMYLCASSLSGEADTQYFGPGTRLTVL.

The table lists this clone with a few counts. The chain couples TRBV7-2 to TRBJ1-2; D is possibly TRBD1 (6 bases). V gave up 3 bases and J gave up 2 bases, with 10 bases separating them. The germline V gene encodes CDR1 SGHTA and CDR2 FQGNSA. The CDR3 extends over 14 amino acids. The CDR3 protein is CASSLGGQNYGYTF. DNA of the CDR3: TGTGCCAGCAGCTTGGGGGGACAAAACTATGGCTACACCTTC.

In this sample, this clone turned up a few times. This chain uses TRBV5-6 with TRBJ1-1, with D possibly TRBD1 on 5 matching bases. The CDR3 loop spans 13 amino acids. V lost 4 bases and J lost 4, with 11 bases in between. Germline V gene data show CDR1 as SGHDT and CDR2 as YYEEEE. The CDR3 region is CASSTRDGTEAFF. CDR3 DNA sequence: TGTGCCAGCAGCACCCGGGACGGCACTGAAGCTTTCTTT.

This clone was counted between two and nine times. This chain links TRBV7-6 with TRBJ2-7; D unresolved. V was pared by 9 bases and J by 5 bases, with 11 bases between. CDR1 and CDR2 (germline): SGHVS, FNYEAQ. The CDR3 loop spans 11 amino acids. The CDR3 DNA reads as TGTGCCAGTGGTAGGAGCCACGAGCAGTACTTC. Its translation is CASGRSHEQYF. The full variable domain, rest sourced from reference TRBV7-6 and TRBJ2-7, is GAGVSQSPRYKVTKRGQDVALRCDPISGHVSLYWYRQALGQGPEFLTYFNYEAQQDKSGLPNDRFSAERPEGSISTLTIQRTEQRDSAMYRCASGRSHEQYFGPGTRLTVT.

This CDR3 reads CATSLLSQPQHF. CDR3 DNA sequence: TGTGCCACCAGCCTTCTGTCTCAGCCCCAGCATTTT. The genes are TRBV15 and TRBJ1-5; the D is unclear. Germline CDR1 LNHNV, CDR2 YYDKDF (reference sequence). This CDR3 is built from 12 residues. Deletions cut 5 bases from V and 6 bases from J, with 8 bases between.

The rearrangement links TRBV18 to TRBJ2-4; 9 bases map to TRBD2. This CDR3 region has 15 residues. Germline values: CDR1 KGHSH, CDR2 LQKENI. J lost 5 bases, V lost 4 bases, and 6 bases had no gene match. The CDR3 sequence: CASSQNIAGENIQYF. The CDR3 DNA is TGTGCCAGCTCACAGAATATAGCGGGGGAAAACATTCAGTACTTC.

The chain employs TRBV18 and TRBJ2-3; a weak D match, TRBD1 (6 bases). Germline CDR1 reads KGHSH; CDR2 reads LQKENI. V dropped 3 bases and J dropped 6 bases, with 13 bases sitting between them. This CDR3 is built from 14 residues. CDR3: CASSPGAARDTQYF. The CDR3 nucleotides read TGTGCCAGCTCACCGGGGGCCGCACGGGATACGCAGTATTTT.

This clone was observed a handful of times. The chain links TRBV28 to TRBJ1-1; D may be TRBD1 (5 bases). Trimming stripped 8 bases from V and 2 bases from J, with 15 bases between. Germline V gene lookup returns CDR1 MDHEN and CDR2 SYDVKM. This CDR3 is built from 14 residues. CDR3 bases: TGTGCCAGCCAAGGATCAGGGTCAAACACTGAAGCTTTCTTT. It codes for CASQGSGSNTEAFF.

This rearrangement joins TRBV9 to TRBJ2-5; a possible D gene is TRBD1 (5 bases). V lost 6 bases and J lost 2, with 23 bases in between. Germline values: CDR1 SGDLS, CDR2 YYNGEE. The CDR3 length is 17 residues. CDR3 nucleotide sequence: TGTGCCAGCACCGAAGGTCTGGCCGGACATAGACAAGAGACCCAGTACTTC. This gives the protein CASTEGLAGHRQETQYF. The complete variable domain, with remaining parts taken from reference TRBV9 and TRBJ2-5, reads DSGVTQTPKHLITATGQRVTLRCSPRSGDLSVYWYQQSLDQGLQFLIQYYNGEERAKGNILERFSAQQFPDLHSELNLSSLELGDSALYFCASTEGLAGHRQETQYFGPGTRLLVL.

The rearrangement links TRBV4-1 to TRBJ2-2; 10 nucleotides align to TRBD2. CDR1 and CDR2 (germline): MGHRA, YSYEKL. The CDR3 runs 16 residues. V shed 3 bases and J 3 bases; nucleotides not matched to a gene: 4. In DNA form, the CDR3 reads TGCGCCAGCAGCCAGGGAGGACTAGCGGACACCGGGGAGCTGTTTTTT. Residues: CASSQGGLADTGELFF.

A remark on this clone: Other DNA variants within this sample encode the same CDR3. The genes are TRBV7-2 and TRBJ2-2, with 10 positions matching TRBD1. The CDR3 covers 16 residues. The ends lost 5 bases at V and 2 bases at J; junction bases unmatched: 5. In germline, CDR1 is SGHTA, CDR2 FQGNSA. CDR3 sequence: CASSRRTGGNTGELFF. Here the CDR3 DNA reads TGTGCCAGCAGCCGACGGACAGGGGGTAACACCGGGGAGCTGTTTTTT.

Only a few counts were recorded for this clone. The chain combines TRBV7-2 with TRBJ2-5; 7 nucleotides match TRBD1. The CDR3 sequence is 15 residues long. CDR1 and CDR2 (germline): SGHTA, FQGNSA. Trimming removed 6 bases from V and 3 bases from J; junction bases left unmatched: 10. CDR3 coding DNA: TGTGCCAGCAGAGTAACCAGGGGGTCTAAAGAGACCCAGTACTTC. This codes for CASRVTRGSKETQYF.